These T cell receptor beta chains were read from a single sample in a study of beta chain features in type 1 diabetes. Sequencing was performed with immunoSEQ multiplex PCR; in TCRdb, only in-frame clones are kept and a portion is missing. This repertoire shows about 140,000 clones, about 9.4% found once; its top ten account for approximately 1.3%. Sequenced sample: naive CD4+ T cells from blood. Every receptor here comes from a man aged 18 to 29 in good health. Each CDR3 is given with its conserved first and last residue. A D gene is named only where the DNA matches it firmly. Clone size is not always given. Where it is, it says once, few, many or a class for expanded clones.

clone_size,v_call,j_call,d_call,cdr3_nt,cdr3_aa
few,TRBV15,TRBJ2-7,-,TGTGCCACCAGCAGAGATGGAGCAAGCGAGCAGTACTTC,CATSRDGASEQYF
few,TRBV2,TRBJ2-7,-,TGTGCCAGCAGTGAAGACCCCGCTACCTACGAGCAGTACTTC,CASSEDPATYEQYF
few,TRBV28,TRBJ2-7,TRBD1,TGTGCCAGCAGTTTACGGGACAGGGGTACCTACGAGCAGTACTTC,CASSLRDRGTYEQYF
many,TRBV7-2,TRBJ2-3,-,TGTGCCAGCAGCCCACGACTAGTATCAGATACGCAGTATTTT,CASSPRLVSDTQYF
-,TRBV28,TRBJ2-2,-,TGTGCCAGCAGTTTACTGAGATACGGGGAGCTGTTTTTT,CASSLLRYGELFF
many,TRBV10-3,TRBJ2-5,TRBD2,TGTGCCATCAGTGACAGCCTAGCGGGTCAAGAGACCCAGTACTTC,CAISDSLAGQETQYF
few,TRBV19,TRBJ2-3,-,TGTGCCAGTAGAGAGGCTAGGGGTACAGATACGCAGTATTTT,CASREARGTDTQYF
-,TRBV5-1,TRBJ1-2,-,TGCGCCAGCAGCTTGACCGGTATTCGCGGCTACACCTTC,CASSLTGIRGYTF
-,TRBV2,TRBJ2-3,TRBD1,TGTGCCAGCAGTGAGATGGGACAGGGCGCAGATACGCAGTATTTT,CASSEMGQGADTQYF
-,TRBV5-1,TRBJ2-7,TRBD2,TGCGCCAGCAGCTTGCCGAGAGCGGGGGGGCCCTCGAACGAGCAGTACTTC,CASSLPRAGGPSNEQYF
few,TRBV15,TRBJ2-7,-,TGTGCCACCAGCAATCAAGGGGGCGAGCAGTACTTC,CATSNQGGEQYF
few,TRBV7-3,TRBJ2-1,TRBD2,TGTGCCAGCAGCTCCCGAAGACTAGCGGGCTACAATGAGCAGTTCTTC,CASSSRRLAGYNEQFF
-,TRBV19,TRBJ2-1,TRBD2,TGTGCCAGTAGTCCAAGACTAGCGGGGGCCTACAATGAGCAGTTCTTC,CASSPRLAGAYNEQFF
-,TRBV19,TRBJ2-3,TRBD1,TGTGCCAGTAGTTTACAGGGGGAAACGCAGTATTTT,CASSLQGETQYF
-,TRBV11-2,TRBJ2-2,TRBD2,TGTGCCAGCAGGATAGCGGGGGTCACCGGGGAGCTGTTTTTT,CASRIAGVTGELFF
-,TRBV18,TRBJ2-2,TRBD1,TGTGCCAGCTCACGACAGGGGTCGAACACCGGGGAGCTGTTTTTT,CASSRQGSNTGELFF
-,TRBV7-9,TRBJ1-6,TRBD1,TGTGCCAGCAGCTCCGGGACAGGGGGGTCACCCCTCCACTTT,CASSSGTGGSPLHF
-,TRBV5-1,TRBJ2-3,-,TGCGCCAGCAGCCCAAGGACTAGCACAGATACGCAGTATTTT,CASSPRTSTDTQYF
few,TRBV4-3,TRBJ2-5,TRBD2,TGCGCCAGCAGCCAAGATGTGGGGGGGGGAGAGACCCAGTACTTC,CASSQDVGGGETQYF
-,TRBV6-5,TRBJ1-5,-,TGTGCCAGCAGTCTCCAGGGAGGGCGCAATCAGCCCCAGCATTTT,CASSLQGGRNQPQHF
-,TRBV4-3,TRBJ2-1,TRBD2,TGCGCCAGCAGCCAAGAGGGCCGCGGGGGTCTCAATGAGCAGTTCTTC,CASSQEGRGGLNEQFF
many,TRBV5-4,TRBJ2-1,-,TGTGCCAGCAGCTCTAGTTTCGAGCAGTTCTTC,CASSSSFEQFF
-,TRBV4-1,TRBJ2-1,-,TGCGCCAGCAGCCAAGGTTCCCCTTTCAGTGAGCAGTTCTTC,CASSQGSPFSEQFF
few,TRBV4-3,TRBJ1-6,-,TGCGCCAGCAGCCAAACCGGGTCTGATTCACCCCTCCACTTT,CASSQTGSDSPLHF
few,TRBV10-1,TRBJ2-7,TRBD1,TGCGCCAGCAGTGATGAGGGACAGGGAGCCTACGAGCAGTACTTC,CASSDEGQGAYEQYF
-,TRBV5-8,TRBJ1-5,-,TGTGCCAGCAGCCTCACCAGGTCGACGGACAGATGGAGCAATCAGCCCCAGCATTTT,CASSLTRSTDRWSNQPQHF
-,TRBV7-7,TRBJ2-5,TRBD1,TGTGCCAGCAGCCCTAACAGGGGAACTTTTGAGACCCAGTACTTC,CASSPNRGTFETQYF
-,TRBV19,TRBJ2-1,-,TGTGCCAGTAGTTCACGGGACAATGAGCAGTTCTTC,CASSSRDNEQFF